What follows are 18 T cell receptor beta chains derived from one specimen sequenced in a study of a mutant IDH1 vaccine in newly diagnosed glioma. Generated by immunoSEQ multiplex PCR, the TCRdb table keeps only in-frame clones and is missing some. The data hold roughly 120,000 clones, with 90% observed a single time. These receptors lack a known antigen. Indicated time point: week 11, during vaccination. The investigators gave 300 ug of mutant IDH1 20-mer peptide in each vaccine dose, together with topical imiquimod. Sample: PBMCs, taken from a glioma patient whose treatment included an IDH1 peptide vaccine. Every receptor here comes from a woman aged 45-65 years with glioma.

The chain is built from TRBV5-1 and TRBJ1-1, with D uncertain. Trimming took off 6 bases at V and 1 base at J, with 16 bases between the two ends. CDR3 length equals 15 residues. In germline, CDR1 is SGHRS, CDR2 YFSETQ. The CDR3 region has the DNA TGCGCCAGCACCCCCAACAGTGAGCGGAACACTGAAGCTTTCTTT. It yields the protein CASTPNSERNTEAFF.

The chain uses TRBV28 and TRBJ2-2, with D unresolved. CDR3 length: 15 amino acids. V lost 6 bases and J lost 6, with 17 bases in between. Germline V gene data show CDR1 as MDHEN and CDR2 as SYDVKM. CDR3 in DNA: TGTGCCAGCAGCCCTAGGTTGGGGAATCCCGGGGAGCTGTTTTTT. It encodes CASSPRLGNPGELFF. The variable domain in full, with the rest retrieved from reference TRBV28 and TRBJ2-2, is DVKVTQSSRYLVKRTGEKVFLECVQDMDHENMFWYRQDPGLGLRLIYFSYDVKMKEKGDIPEGYSVSREKKERFSLILESASTNQTSMYLCASSPRLGNPGELFFGEGSRLTVL.

The V and J genes are TRBV6-5 and TRBJ1-6, with 7 bases that match TRBD1. The CDR3 extends over 15 amino acids. With 0 bases clipped from V and 8 bases from J, the junction kept 4 bases outside the gene matches. Germline V gene sequence: CDR1 MNHEY, CDR2 SVGAGI. CDR3: CASSYSRDRDSPLHF. Here the CDR3 DNA reads TGTGCCAGCAGTTACTCGAGAGACAGGGATTCACCCCTCCACTTT.

The J gene is TRBJ2-5, the V gene TRBV5-1; D ambiguous. Near its end, the DNA agrees better with TRBJ2-7, so the J call may be wrong. Germline CDR1 reads SGHRS; CDR2 reads YFSETQ. The CDR3 runs 13 residues. CDR3 amino acids: CASSRLSSYEQYF. Here the CDR3 DNA reads TGCGCCAGCAGCCGACTGAGCTCCTACGAGCAGTACTTC.

V gene TRBV10-1 combines with J gene TRBJ2-7; possible D gene TRBD1, 6 bases. Germline assignment: CDR1 WNHNN and CDR2 SYGVQD (reference sequence). V lost 2 bases and J 6 bases, leaving 17 bases between the germline ends. The CDR3 consists of 15 residues. As DNA, the CDR3 is TGCGCCAGCAGTGAGGGTGAGACAGGAGCCTTCGAGCAGTACTTC. Its translation is CASSEGETGAFEQYF.

The V call is TRBV28, the J call TRBJ2-6; D is uncertain. The CDR3 is 15 amino acids. V dropped 1 base and J dropped 1 base, with 5 bases sitting between them. Looked up from germline, CDR1 is MDHEN and CDR2 is SYDVKM. This chain's CDR3 is CASSLSGSGANVLTF. In DNA form, the CDR3 reads TGTGCCAGCAGTTTATCTGGGTCTGGGGCCAACGTCCTGACTTTC.

The chain recombines TRBV9 with TRBJ2-3; TRBD1 matches 11 bases. CDR1 is SGDLS, CDR2 YYNGEE, per germline. The V and J ends lost 0 bases and 3 bases, in that order; junction bases with no gene match: 6. The CDR3 consists of 17 residues. The CDR3: CASSVATRDRGTDTQYF. The DNA for the CDR3 is TGTGCCAGCAGCGTAGCTACTAGGGACAGGGGGACAGATACGCAGTATTTT.

This clone has a handful of counts. The J gene is TRBJ2-3, the V gene TRBV11-2; 14 positions match TRBD2. The V and J ends lost 2 bases and 0 bases, in that order; junction bases with no gene match: 1. The germline CDR1 and CDR2 sequences are SGHAT and FQNNGV. This CDR3 is 17 amino acids long. In DNA form, the CDR3 reads TGTGCCAGCAGCTTACGACTAGCGGGAGGGAGCACAGATACGCAGTATTTT. Protein sequence: CASSLRLAGGSTDTQYF.

The rearrangement links TRBV5-1 to TRBJ1-4, with D unresolved. V dropped 0 bases and J dropped 0 bases, with 12 bases sitting between them. This CDR3 spans 17 amino acids. Germline assignment: CDR1 SGHRS and CDR2 YFSETQ. The chain's CDR3 is CASSLDGPGTTNEKLFF. Written as DNA, the CDR3 is TGCGCCAGCAGCTTGGACGGGCCCGGTACAACTAATGAAAAACTGTTTTTT.

This rearrangement joins TRBV6-5 to TRBJ2-7, with D possibly being TRBD2 (5 bases). Trimming left V 6 bases short and J 0 bases short, with 12 bases between. Germline V gene data show CDR1 as MNHEY and CDR2 as SVGAGI. The CDR3 spans 14 residues. CDR3 sequence reads: CASSLDYPSYEQYF. CDR3 sequence (DNA): TGTGCCAGCAGCCTCGACTATCCCTCCTACGAGCAGTACTTC.

The chain combines TRBV7-3 with TRBJ2-1, with D perhaps matching TRBD2 (6 bases). Trimming took off 6 bases at V and 2 bases at J, with 11 bases between the two ends. In germline, CDR1 is SGHTA, CDR2 FQGTGA. The CDR3 totals 14 residues. The CDR3 sequence is CASREGGPYNEQFF. The DNA of the CDR3 is TGTGCCAGCAGAGAGGGAGGCCCCTACAATGAGCAGTTCTTC.

The rearrangement joins TRBV5-1 to TRBJ2-1, with 11 positions matching TRBD2. Germline lookup yields CDR1 SGHRS and CDR2 YFSETQ. After removal of 0 bases from V and 8 bases from J, the junction contained 7 bases not matched to a gene. CDR3 length equals 16 residues. CDR3 residues: CASSLDPLAGGYEQFF. The CDR3 nucleotides read TGCGCCAGCAGCTTGGATCCCCTAGCGGGAGGATATGAGCAGTTCTTC.

The chain carries TRBV28 and TRBJ1-1, with D perhaps TRBD1 (6 bases). The CDR3 is 16 residues long. V lost 3 bases to trimming and J lost 3 bases, with 17 bases between them. Germline CDR1 reads MDHEN; CDR2 reads SYDVKM. The CDR3 is CASSFGRGRSDTEAFF. For the CDR3, the DNA is TGTGCCAGCAGTTTCGGACGGGGGCGGTCGGACACTGAAGCTTTCTTT.

In the case of this clone: Other DNA variants within this sample encode the same CDR3. The chain links TRBV13 to TRBJ1-2; 9 positions match TRBD1. Per germline, CDR1 PRHDT and CDR2 FYEKMQ (reference sequence). V dropped 5 bases and J dropped 8; count of bases not matched to a gene: 12. The CDR3 loop spans 15 amino acids. The DNA for the CDR3 is TGTGCCAGCAGCCTGTACGGGACAGGGAGCCGAGGCTACACCTTC. Encoded protein: CASSLYGTGSRGYTF.

This sequence joins TRBV2 and TRBJ1-2; 11 bases agree with TRBD1. This CDR3 is 14 amino acids long. CDR1 SNHLY and CDR2 FYNNEI come from the germline V gene. The J segment lost 7 bases and the V segment lost 7 bases, leaving 8 bases of the junction unmatched. As DNA, the CDR3 is TGTGCCAGCACCGTTGGACAGGGGGCAAGTGGCTACACCTTC. Protein product: CASTVGQGASGYTF.

This chain joins TRBV27 and TRBJ2-3; D possibly corresponds to TRBD1 (6 bases). V lost 4 bases and J 14 bases, leaving 19 bases between the germline ends. The CDR3 extends over 13 amino acids. Germline-derived CDR1 and CDR2 are MNHEY and SMNVEV (reference sequence). The CDR3 DNA reads TGTGCCAGCAGTTCCCGTGGACAGCTTCAGCCGTATTTT. Amino acid sequence: CASSSRGQLQPYF.

This rearrangement joins TRBV2 to TRBJ2-1; 12 nucleotides match TRBD2. Per the germline V gene, CDR1 is SNHLY and CDR2 is FYNNEI. The CDR3 runs to 14 residues. V shed 5 bases and J 9 bases; nucleotides not matched to a gene: 5. CDR3 amino acids: CASSRTSGIVEQFF. CDR3 coding DNA: TGTGCCAGCAGTCGGACTAGCGGGATAGTTGAGCAGTTCTTC.

This rearrangement joins TRBV5-1 to TRBJ2-1, with D possibly being TRBD1 or TRBD2 (5 bases each). The CDR3 contains 16 residues. The germline V gene encodes CDR1 SGHRS and CDR2 YFSETQ. The ends were cut back, 0 bases at V and 5 bases at J, with 15 bases in the middle. The CDR3 coding sequence is TGCGCCAGCAGCTTGGCCTTATCGGGACGCAACAATGAGCAGTTCTTC. The encoded protein is CASSLALSGRNNEQFF.